This TCR beta chain was captured by sequencing in a study of regulatory T cells in long-lasting Graves disease. Study observations and caveats: Newly diagnosed disease favored TRBV20-1 and TRBJ2-1 over persistent disease.

This CDR3 region has 15 residues. CDR1 is SGHRS, CDR2 YFSETQ, per germline. Trimming took 2 bases from V and 3 from J; bases not matched to a gene: 5. Comment on this clonotype: The target antigen is unknown.

Time point reported: newly diagnosed GD, antithyroid drugs for less than 3 months. The TCR library was made from RNA extracted from PBMCs. By American Thyroid Association guidelines, Graves' disease was diagnosed in the cohort. The patient group derived from an endocrinology department in Xi'an, China. Construction of TCR beta libraries relied on iRepertoire HTBI primers and on Arm-PCR targeting CDR3 regions. TCRdb itself ran the multiplex PCR reads through MiXCR, one entry per CDR3 protein. Among a few hundred thousand distinct CDR3 sequences listed, 16% were seen once. The same data also contributed to another study, on T cells in Graves' hyperthyroidism and ophthalmopathy. That report adds: Also found in blood were most expanded thyroid clonotypes above 0.001.

The sequencing here drew on peripheral blood mononuclear cells (PBMCs), taken at new diagnosis, from a patient treated with antithyroid drugs. The source is a woman aged 18-35 years with Graves disease. The rearrangement joins TRBV5-1 to TRBJ2-3; 8 bases are shared with TRBD2. In nucleotides, the CDR3 is TGCGCCAGCAGCTTATTCGCTAGCGGGACAGATACGCAGTATTTT. Encoded protein: CASSLFASGTDTQYF.